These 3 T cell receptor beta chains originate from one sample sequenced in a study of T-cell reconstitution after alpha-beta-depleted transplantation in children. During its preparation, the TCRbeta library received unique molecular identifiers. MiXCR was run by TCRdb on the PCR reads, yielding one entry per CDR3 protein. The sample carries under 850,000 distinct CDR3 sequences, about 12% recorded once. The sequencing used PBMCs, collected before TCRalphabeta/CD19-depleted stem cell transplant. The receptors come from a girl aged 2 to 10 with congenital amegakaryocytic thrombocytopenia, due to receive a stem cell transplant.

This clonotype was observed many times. The DNA of the CDR3 is TGTGCCAGCAGTTTAAGGGGAGGGCCGCGTCTAGCTGAGCTGTTTTTT. This encodes CASSLRGGPRLAELFF. This rearrangement joins TRBV12-3 or TRBV12-4 to TRBJ2-2; 7 bases are shared with TRBD2. This CDR3 has 16 amino acids. The ends lost 2 bases at V and 11 bases at J; junction bases unmatched: 14.

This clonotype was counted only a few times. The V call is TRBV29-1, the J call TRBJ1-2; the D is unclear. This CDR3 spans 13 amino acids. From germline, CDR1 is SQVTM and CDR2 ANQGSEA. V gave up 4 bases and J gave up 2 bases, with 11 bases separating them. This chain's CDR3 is CSVGPPGNYGYTF. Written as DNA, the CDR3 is TGCAGCGTTGGCCCCCCAGGCAACTATGGCTACACCTTC.

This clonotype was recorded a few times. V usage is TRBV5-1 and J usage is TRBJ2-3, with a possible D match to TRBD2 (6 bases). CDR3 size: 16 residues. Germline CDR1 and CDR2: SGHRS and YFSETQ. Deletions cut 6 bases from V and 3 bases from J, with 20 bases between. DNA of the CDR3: TGCGCCAGCACCCTCCGCCCGGGAGACTGGACAGATACGCAGTATTTT. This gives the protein CASTLRPGDWTDTQYF.